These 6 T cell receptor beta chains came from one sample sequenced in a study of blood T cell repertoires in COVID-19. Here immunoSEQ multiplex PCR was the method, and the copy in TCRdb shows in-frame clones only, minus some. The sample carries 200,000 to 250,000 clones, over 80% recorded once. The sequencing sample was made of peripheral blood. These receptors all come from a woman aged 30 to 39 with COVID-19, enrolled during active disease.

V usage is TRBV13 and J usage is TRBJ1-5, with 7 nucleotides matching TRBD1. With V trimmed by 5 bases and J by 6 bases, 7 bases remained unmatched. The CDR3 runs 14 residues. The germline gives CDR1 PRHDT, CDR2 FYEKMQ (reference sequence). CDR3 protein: CASSLNRGGQPQHF. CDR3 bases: TGTGCCAGCAGCCTAAACAGGGGAGGTCAGCCCCAGCATTTT.

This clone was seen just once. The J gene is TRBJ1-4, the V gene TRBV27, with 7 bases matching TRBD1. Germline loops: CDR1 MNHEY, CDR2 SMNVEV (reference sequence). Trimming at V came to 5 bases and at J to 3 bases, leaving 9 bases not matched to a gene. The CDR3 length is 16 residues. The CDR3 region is CASSPLRQGPNEKLFF. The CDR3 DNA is TGTGCCAGCAGTCCACTTAGACAGGGCCCTAATGAAAAACTGTTTTTT.

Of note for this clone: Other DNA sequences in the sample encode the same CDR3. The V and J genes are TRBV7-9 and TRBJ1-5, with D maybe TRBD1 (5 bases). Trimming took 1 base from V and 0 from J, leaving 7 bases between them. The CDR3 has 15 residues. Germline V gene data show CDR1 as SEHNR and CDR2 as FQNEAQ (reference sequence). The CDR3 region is CASSLGDSSNQPQHF. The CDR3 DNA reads TGTGCCAGCAGCTTAGGCGACAGTAGCAATCAGCCCCAGCATTTT.

The CDR3 reads CASSLAGTGGSEQYF. CDR3 nucleotides: TGTGCCAGCAGCCTCGCCGGGACAGGGGGCTCCGAGCAGTACTTC. The rearrangement links TRBV7-9 to TRBJ2-7; 12 positions match TRBD1. Unmatched junction bases numbered 8, after V lost 5 bases and J lost 6 bases. Germline V gene sequence: CDR1 SEHNR, CDR2 FQNEAQ (reference sequence). CDR3 length: 15 residues.

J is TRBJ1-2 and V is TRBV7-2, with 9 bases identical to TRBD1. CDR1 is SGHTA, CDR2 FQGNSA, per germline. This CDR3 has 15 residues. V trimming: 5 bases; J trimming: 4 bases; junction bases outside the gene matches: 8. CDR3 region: CASSHGTGWPYGYTF. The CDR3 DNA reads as TGTGCCAGCAGCCACGGGACAGGGTGGCCCTATGGCTACACCTTC. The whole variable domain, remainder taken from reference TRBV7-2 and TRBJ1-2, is GAGVSQSPSNKVTEKGKDVELRCDPISGHTALYWYRQSLGQGLEFLIYFQGNSAPDKSGLPSDRFSAERTGGSVSTLTIQRTQQEDSAVYLCASSHGTGWPYGYTFGSGTRLTVV.

DNA for the CDR3: TGCGCCAGCAGCCAAGATGACAGAAAGAACACTGAAGCTTTCTTT. Its protein product is CASSQDDRKNTEAFF. The V call is TRBV4-1, the J call TRBJ1-1; weak D call: TRBD1 (5 bases). CDR3 size: 15 residues. The germline V gene has CDR1 MGHRA and CDR2 YSYEKL. Deletions cut 0 bases from V and 1 base from J, with 9 bases between.